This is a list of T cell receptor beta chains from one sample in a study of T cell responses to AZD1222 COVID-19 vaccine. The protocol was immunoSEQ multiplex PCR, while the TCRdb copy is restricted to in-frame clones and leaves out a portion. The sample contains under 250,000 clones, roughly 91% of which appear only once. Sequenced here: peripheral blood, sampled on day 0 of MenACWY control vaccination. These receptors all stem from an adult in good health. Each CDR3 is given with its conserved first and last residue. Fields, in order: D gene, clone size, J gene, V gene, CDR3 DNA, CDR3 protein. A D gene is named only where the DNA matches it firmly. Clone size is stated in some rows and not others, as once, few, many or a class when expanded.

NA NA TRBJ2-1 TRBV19 TGTGCCAGTAGTACCGCAGGGGGGAATGAGCAGTTCTTC CASSTAGGNEQFF
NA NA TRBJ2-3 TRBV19 TGTGCCAGTAGTCCCCACTTGGCCACAGATACGCAGTATTTT CASSPHLATDTQYF
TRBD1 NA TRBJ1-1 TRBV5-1 TGCGCCAGCAGCTTGGGACAGGGGTACACTGAAGCTTTCTTT CASSLGQGYTEAFF
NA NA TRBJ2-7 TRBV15 TGTGCCACCAGCATAGGACGGGAGTATGAGCAGTACTTC CATSIGREYEQYF
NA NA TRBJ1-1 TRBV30 TGTGCCTTTCGAAGGGGGATGGGCACTGAAGCTTTCTTT CAFRRGMGTEAFF
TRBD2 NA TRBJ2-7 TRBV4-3 TGCGCCAGCAGCCAGGGTAGCGGGGGGCCGGGGGAGCAGTACTTC CASSQGSGGPGEQYF
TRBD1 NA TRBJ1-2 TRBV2 TGTGCCAGCAGTGTGGGTGCAGGGGGGTCACATGGCTACACCTTC CASSVGAGGSHGYTF
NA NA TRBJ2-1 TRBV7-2 TGTGCCAGCAGCTTAGTTGGGGGTTCCTACAATGAGCAGTTCTTC CASSLVGGSYNEQFF
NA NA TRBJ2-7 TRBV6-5 TGTGCCAGCAGTTACGGGGCAGGGTTCGAGCAGTACTTC CASSYGAGFEQYF
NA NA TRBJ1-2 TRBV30 TGTGCCTGGAGTGTGGCCGGCTATGGCTACACCTTC CAWSVAGYGYTF
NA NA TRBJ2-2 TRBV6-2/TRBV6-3 TGTGCCAGCAGTTACTCGAGAAACAAAAAGAACACCGGGGAGCTGTTTTTT CASSYSRNKKNTGELFF
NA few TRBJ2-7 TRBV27 TGTGCCAGCAGTTTAGGGGACGGCTACGAGCAGTACTTC CASSLGDGYEQYF
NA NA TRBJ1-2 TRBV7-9 TGTGCCAGCAGCTTAGCAGGACAGTTCTATGGCTACACCTTC CASSLAGQFYGYTF
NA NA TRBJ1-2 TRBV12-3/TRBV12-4 TGTGCCAGCAGTTTTAACGGCAACTATGGCTACACCTTC CASSFNGNYGYTF
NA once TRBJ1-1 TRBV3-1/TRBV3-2 TGTGCCAGCAGCCAAGATAATAGCAGGGCCCTAAGGGACACTGAAGCTTTCTTT CASSQDNSRALRDTEAFF
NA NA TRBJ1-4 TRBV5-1 TGCGCCAGCAGCCTTGGCGGTCCTAATGAAAAACTGTTTTTT CASSLGGPNEKLFF
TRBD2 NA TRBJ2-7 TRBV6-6 TGTGCCAGCAGGACCGGGGGGGCAATCAACGAGCAGTACTTC CASRTGGAINEQYF
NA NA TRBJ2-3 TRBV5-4 TGTGCCAGCAGCTTGCTGAGCGATACGCAGTATTTT CASSLLSDTQYF
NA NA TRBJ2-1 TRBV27 TGTGCCAGCAGTTTATCTCTGGGCACAACGATTTTCTACAATGAGCAGTTCTTC CASSLSLGTTIFYNEQFF
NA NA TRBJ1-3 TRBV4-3 TGCGCCAGCAGCCAAGATCCCCAGGGACGAAACACCATATATTTT CASSQDPQGRNTIYF
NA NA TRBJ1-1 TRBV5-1 TGCGCCAGCAGCTTGGATGAGGTAAACACTGAAGCTTTCTTT CASSLDEVNTEAFF
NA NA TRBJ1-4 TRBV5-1 TGCGCCAGCAGCTTCTGGGGGGCAACTAATGAAAAACTGTTTTTT CASSFWGATNEKLFF
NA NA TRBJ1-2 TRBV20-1 TGCAGTGCTTCGGCAGGCTATGGCTACACCTTC CSASAGYGYTF
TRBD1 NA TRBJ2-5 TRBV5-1 TGCGCCAGCAGCACCGGGACAGGCTCAGAGACCCAGTACTTC CASSTGTGSETQYF
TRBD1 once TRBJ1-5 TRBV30 TGTGCCTGGAGTGAAACAGGGGAGTACCAGCCCCAGCATTTT CAWSETGEYQPQHF
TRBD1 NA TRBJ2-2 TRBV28 TGTGCCAGCAATAGACAGGGTACCGGGGAGCTGTTTTTT CASNRQGTGELFF
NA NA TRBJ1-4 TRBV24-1 TGTGCCACCAGTGGGGAAAGGACAGCCTTTAATGAAAAACTGTTTTTT CATSGERTAFNEKLFF
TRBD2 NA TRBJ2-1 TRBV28 TGTGCCAGCATGCGGGGGGTTTTCTACAATGAGCAGTTCTTC CASMRGVFYNEQFF
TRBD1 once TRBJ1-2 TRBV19 TGTGCCATCGCAAACACCGGGACAGGGGATGGCTACACCTTC CAIANTGTGDGYTF
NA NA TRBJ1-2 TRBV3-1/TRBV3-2 TGTGCCAGCAGCCAAGATACGGGAGCCTCCTATGGCTACACCTTC CASSQDTGASYGYTF
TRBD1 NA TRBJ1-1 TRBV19 TGTGCCAGTAGTGCCCTGACAGGGACGAACACTGAAGCTTTCTTT CASSALTGTNTEAFF
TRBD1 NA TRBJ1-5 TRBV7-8 TGTGCCAGCAGCTCCCAGGCCTCGGGACAGCTTAGCAATCAGCCCCAGCATTTT CASSSQASGQLSNQPQHF
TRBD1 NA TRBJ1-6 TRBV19 TGTGCCAGTAGACCGAGGGAGGGACAGCTTAGCTCCTATAATTCACCCCTCCACTTT CASRPREGQLSSYNSPLHF
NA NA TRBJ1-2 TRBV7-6 TGTGCCAGCAGCTTAGTTGGCGGGGGCGCAGCTGGCTACACCTTC CASSLVGGGAAGYTF
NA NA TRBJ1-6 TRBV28 TGTGCCAGCAGTCCCGGACAGTACCATAATTCACCCCTCCACTTT CASSPGQYHNSPLHF
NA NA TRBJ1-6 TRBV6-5 TGTGCCAGCAGTTACGTGCAGGGCCGGCGGAATTCACCCCTCCACTTT CASSYVQGRRNSPLHF
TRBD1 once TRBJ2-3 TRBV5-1 TGCGCCAGCAGCCCCGTACAGGGGATGGGCACAGATACGCAGTATTTT CASSPVQGMGTDTQYF
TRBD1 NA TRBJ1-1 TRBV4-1 TGCGCCAGCAGCCAGCCCCGGACAGGGGGCAAGAACACTGAAGCTTTCTTT CASSQPRTGGKNTEAFF
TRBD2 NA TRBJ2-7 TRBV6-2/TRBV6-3 TGTGCCAGCAGTTTACAGCGGGGGGCCTCCTACGAGCAGTACTTC CASSLQRGASYEQYF
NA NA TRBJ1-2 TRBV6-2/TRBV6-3 TGTGCCAGCAGTCGGAGGGTTGGCTACACCTTC CASSRRVGYTF
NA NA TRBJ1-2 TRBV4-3 TGCGCCAGCAGCCAAGGCGGTGGGGGAGGTGGTGATGGCTACACCTTC CASSQGGGGGGDGYTF
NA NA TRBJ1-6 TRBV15 TGTGCCACCAGCAGACCGAGGGCACCCCTCCACTTT CATSRPRAPLHF
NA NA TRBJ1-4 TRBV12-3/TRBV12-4 TGTGCCAGCAGGCGGACAACTAATGAAAAACTGTTTTTT CASRRTTNEKLFF
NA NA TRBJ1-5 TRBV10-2 TGCGCCAGCAGTGACAGTGGTAGCAATCAGCCCCAGCATTTT CASSDSGSNQPQHF
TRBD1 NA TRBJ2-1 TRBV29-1 TGCAGCGTAGTCGGGACAGGCCGTTATGAGCAGTTCTTC CSVVGTGRYEQFF
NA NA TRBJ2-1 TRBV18 TGTGCCAGCTCACCCCGACAAAAAAATGAGCAGTTCTTC CASSPRQKNEQFF
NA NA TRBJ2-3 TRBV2 TGTGCCAGCACCCGAGACGGGGTGGATACGCAGTATTTT CASTRDGVDTQYF
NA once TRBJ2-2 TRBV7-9 TGTGCCAGCAGCTTGGGTAACAGGGCTAACGGGGAGCTGTTTTTT CASSLGNRANGELFF
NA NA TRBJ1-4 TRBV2 TGTGCCAGCAGTGCCGGGAGGCGGAATGAAAAACTGTTTTTT CASSAGRRNEKLFF
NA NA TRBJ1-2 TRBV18 TGTGCCAGCTCACCACTTCCGGGGGAGGACTATGGCTACACCTTC CASSPLPGEDYGYTF
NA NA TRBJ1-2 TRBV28 TGTGCCAGCAGTTTCCTAGGGCCCATTGATGGCTACACCTTC CASSFLGPIDGYTF
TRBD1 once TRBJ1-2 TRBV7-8 TGTGCCAGCAGCTCTACAGGGGTGGGTGGCTACACCTTC CASSSTGVGGYTF
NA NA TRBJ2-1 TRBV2 TGTGCCAGCACCGAAGGGGGTCTGGAGTGGTTCTTC CASTEGGLEWFF
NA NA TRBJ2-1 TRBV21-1 TGTGCCAGCACCCCCGGGACAGGAGGATACAATGAGCAGTTCTTC CASTPGTGGYNEQFF